Below, 13 T cell receptor beta chains from the same sample are listed, as sequenced in a study of T cells in Graves' hyperthyroidism and ophthalmopathy. RNA transcripts yielded amplified TCR beta CDR3 regions. First-round RT-PCR of the TCR CDR3 relied on the HTBI primer set. TCRdb itself ran the multiplex PCR reads through MiXCR, one entry per CDR3 protein. The table has around 360,000 distinct CDR3 sequences, about 16% seen once; the top ten hold around 20%. Specimen: blood. The receptor set was obtained from a woman aged 55-70 years with Graves' ophthalmopathy.

The J gene is TRBJ2-1, the V gene TRBV15, with TRBD2 matching 10 bases. The CDR3 covers 16 residues. The V segment lost 1 base and the J segment 8 bases; nucleotides outside the gene matches: 8. Looked up from germline, CDR1 is LNHNV and CDR2 is YYDKDF (reference sequence). As DNA, the CDR3 is TGTGCCACCAGCAGAGGTGCTAGCGGGAGCCCCCATGAGCAGTTCTTC. It is translated as CATSRGASGSPHEQFF.

This chain uses TRBV28 with TRBJ2-7; tentatively, D is TRBD1 or TRBD2 (7 bases each). Trimming pared 9 bases from V and 2 bases from J, leaving 26 bases between. CDR1 is MDHEN and CDR2 is SYDVKM in the germline V gene. This CDR3 region has 17 residues. DNA of the CDR3: TGTGCCAGTCAGGAGGCCAGGGGGACTACTAACACCTACGAGCAGTACTTC. This encodes CASQEARGTTNTYEQYF.

This clonotype was recorded many times. V is TRBV4-1 and J is TRBJ2-7; D not resolved. The V end lost 3 bases, the J end lost 6 bases, and 12 bases lay between the germline ends. The CDR3 is 13 residues long. The germline CDR1 and CDR2 sequences are MGHRA and YSYEKL. In nucleotides, the CDR3 is TGCGCCAGCAGCCATCGCCAGATGAGCGAGCAGTACTTC. This gives the protein CASSHRQMSEQYF.

This clonotype has at least ten counts. Here the CDR3 DNA reads TGTGCCAGCCAATACGGGACTAGCGGATACAATGAGCAGTTCTTC. This encodes CASQYGTSGYNEQFF. The chain uses TRBV12-3 or TRBV12-4 and TRBJ2-1; 11 bases match TRBD2. The CDR3 runs to 15 residues. The trim removed 8 bases at V and 4 bases at J, leaving 7 bases unmatched.

The CDR3 DNA follows: TGTGCCAGCAACGGTCTGCGGGAGGTTAACACCGGGGAGCTGTTTTTT. It specifies CASNGLREVNTGELFF. The V gene is TRBV3-1, the J gene TRBJ2-2; TRBD2 matches at 8 bases. V dropped 7 bases and J dropped 2; count of bases not matched to a gene: 9. The CDR3 is 16 amino acids. CDR1 is LGHDT, CDR2 YNNKEL, per germline (reference sequence).

In this sample, this clonotype turned up many times. The V gene is TRBV11-2, the J gene TRBJ1-5, with D uncertain. Trimming took off 1 base at V and 5 bases at J, with 12 bases between the two ends. This CDR3 contains 15 residues. Germline CDR1 is SGHAT and CDR2 is FQNNGV. This CDR3 reads CASSLGVGRDQPQHF. Written as DNA, the CDR3 is TGTGCCAGCAGCTTAGGGGTTGGTCGCGATCAGCCCCAGCATTTT.

At least ten counts were recorded for this clonotype. The gene calls are TRBV28 and TRBJ2-1; 9 bases are shared with TRBD2. The CDR3 loop spans 19 amino acids. CDR1 MDHEN and CDR2 SYDVKM come from the germline V gene. J gave up 0 bases and V 2 bases, and 11 bases lay outside the gene matches. CDR3 bases: TGTGCCAGCAGTTTAATAGCGGGAGAAGGGGCGAGCTCCTACAATGAGCAGTTCTTC. This encodes CASSLIAGEGASSYNEQFF.

This clonotype was detected only a few times. The chain combines TRBV10-3 with TRBJ1-5; the match to TRBD1 covers 8 bases. V lost 2 bases to trimming and J lost 4 bases; unmatched junction nucleotides: 4. Germline values: CDR1 ENHRY, CDR2 SYGVKD. The CDR3 runs to 15 residues. The CDR3 DNA follows: TGTGCCATCAGTGAGGGACAGGGAGGGAATCAGCCCCAGCATTTT. It codes for CAISEGQGGNQPQHF.

This sequence joins TRBV20-1 and TRBJ2-3, with 7 bases identical to TRBD2. The CDR3 is made up of 14 amino acids. Losses at the gene ends were 3 bases for V and 2 bases for J; bases not matched to a gene: 5. CDR1 is DFQATT and CDR2 is SNEGSKA in the germline V gene (reference sequence). CDR3 sequence: CSASGSGFTDTQYF. DNA of the CDR3: TGCAGTGCTAGTGGTAGCGGGTTCACAGATACGCAGTATTTT.

This clonotype appeared a few times. The chain links TRBV20-1 to TRBJ1-2; 7 positions agree with TRBD1. This CDR3 spans 14 amino acids. Trimming took 3 bases from V and 4 from J; bases not matched to a gene: 8. CDR1 is DFQATT and CDR2 is SNEGSKA in the germline V gene (reference sequence). The CDR3 coding sequence is TGCAGTGCTAGGAGACAGGGAGGGGGCTATGGCTACACCTTC. As protein: CSARRQGGGYGYTF.

This clonotype was recorded a few times. Germline is not matched at one junction end, which may reflect a read error. The chain uses TRBV7-9 and TRBJ2-7; D ambiguous. The germline V gene encodes CDR1 SEHNR and CDR2 FQNEAQ (reference sequence). The length of the CDR3 is 12 residues. The DNA for the CDR3 is TGTGTCAGCAGCCCCTCATCCTACGAGCAGTACTTC. This codes for CVSSPSSYEQYF.

The table lists this clonotype with a few counts. The CDR3 nucleotides are TGTGCCAGCAGTCGACAGGGCTTTACCTACGAGCAGTACTTC. Residues: CASSRQGFTYEQYF. V gene TRBV27 combines with J gene TRBJ2-7, with 7 positions matching TRBD1. This CDR3 is built from 14 residues. With V trimmed by 5 bases and J by 2 bases, 6 bases remained unmatched. The germline V gene has CDR1 MNHEY and CDR2 SMNVEV (reference sequence).

The table lists this clonotype with many counts. The gene calls are TRBV11-2 and TRBJ2-2; 13 positions agree with TRBD2. CDR1 is SGHAT, CDR2 FQNNGV, per germline. V trimming: 3 bases; J trimming: 4 bases; junction bases outside the gene matches: 8. This CDR3 comprises 18 residues. The CDR3, as DNA: TGTGCCAGCAGCTTTAGGACTAGCGGGAGTAGTGGCACCGGGGAGCTGTTTTTT. It yields the protein CASSFRTSGSSGTGELFF.